Each of the 12 T cell receptor beta chains below was sequenced from the same sample in a study of shared T cell receptors in the human thymus. Assay: immunoSEQ multiplex PCR; the TCRdb copy retains only in-frame clones and omits some. The sample has 63,000 or so clones; about 95% are singletons. The sequencing input was thymocytes. All receptors derive from a human donor.

This sequence joins TRBV4-2 and TRBJ1-1; the match to TRBD1 covers 7 bases. The CDR3 contains 14 residues. V was pared by 3 bases and J by 3 bases, with 4 bases of the junction left unmatched. The germline V gene encodes CDR1 LGHNA and CDR2 YNFKEQ. The CDR3 reads CASSHDRVDTEAFF. Written as DNA, the CDR3 is TGTGCCAGCAGCCACGACAGGGTCGACACTGAAGCTTTCTTT.

This clone is a singleton in its sample. The chain employs TRBV7-2 and TRBJ1-1, with TRBD1 identical over 9 bases. CDR3 length equals 14 residues. CDR1 and CDR2 from the germline V gene are SGHTA and FQGNSA. V trimming: 4 bases; J trimming: 4 bases; junction bases outside the gene matches: 4. Here the CDR3 reads CASSSGGQGTEAFF. The CDR3 DNA is TGTGCCAGCAGCTCGGGGGGACAGGGCACTGAAGCTTTCTTT. Full variable domain (outside the CDR3, taken from reference TRBV7-2 and TRBJ1-1): GAGVSQSPSNKVTEKGKDVELRCDPISGHTALYWYRQSLGQGLEFLIYFQGNSAPDKSGLPSDRFSAERTGGSVSTLTIQRTQQEDSAVYLCASSSGGQGTEAFFGQGTRLTVV.

The V gene is TRBV9, the J gene TRBJ2-7; D call uncertain. CDR3 length: 15 residues. V was shortened by 4 bases and J by 9 bases, with 23 bases between the two germline ends. The V gene's germline CDR1 is SGDLS and CDR2 YYNGEE. The CDR3 coding sequence is TGTGCCAGCAGCCACACAGCCCTCCCAACGGTCGGGCAGTACTTC. The encoded protein is CASSHTALPTVGQYF.

CDR3 amino acids: CASSQEEGHIYGYTF. CDR3 DNA: TGTGCCAGCAGCCAAGAAGAGGGACACATCTATGGCTACACCTTC. The chain has TRBV14 and TRBJ1-2; perhaps TRBD1 as D (6 bases). Germline V gene lookup returns CDR1 SGHDN and CDR2 FVKESK. The length of the CDR3 is 15 residues. V lost 0 bases and J lost 4, with 12 bases in between.

CDR3 DNA: TGCGCCAGCAGCCTTTTAAGCGGGACAGACGATGACGGCCTCTACGAGCAGTACTTC. Translation: CASSLLSGTDDDGLYEQYF. This sequence joins TRBV4-1 and TRBJ2-7; D tentatively reads TRBD1 or TRBD2 (7 bases each). Germline CDR1 reads MGHRA; CDR2 reads YSYEKL. With 4 bases removed from V and 3 bases from J, the gap between germline ends came to 28 bases. This CDR3 spans 19 amino acids.

The rearrangement uses TRBV5-6 and TRBJ1-6; no clear D. The CDR3 length is 17 residues. V gave up 2 bases and J gave up 4 bases, with 16 bases separating them. From germline, CDR1 is SGHDT and CDR2 YYEEEE. The CDR3 nucleotides read TGTGCCAGCAGCTTATCTCCCGGCGCCGCTTATAATTCACCCCTCCACTTT. Residues: CASSLSPGAAYNSPLHF.

The chain combines TRBV28 with TRBJ2-7; possibly TRBD1 for D (7 bases). The germline V gene encodes CDR1 MDHEN and CDR2 SYDVKM. The V gene lost 5 bases and the J gene lost 0 bases, with 14 bases spanning the gap. This CDR3 region has 15 residues. CDR3 protein: CASSGGGVSSYEQYF. DNA of the CDR3: TGTGCCAGCAGTGGAGGGGGCGTAAGCTCCTACGAGCAGTACTTC.

The rearrangement links TRBV29-1 to TRBJ1-4; D is perhaps TRBD1 (5 bases). V was cut by 1 base and J by 6 bases, with 12 bases left in between. The CDR3 sequence is 14 residues long. Germline V lookup: CDR1 SQVTM, CDR2 ANQGSEA. CDR3 protein: CSVEVGGVDEKLFF. CDR3 DNA sequence: TGCAGCGTTGAAGTAGGAGGGGTGGATGAAAAACTGTTTTTT.

The V call is TRBV7-2, the J call TRBJ2-7, with a possible D match to TRBD1 (6 bases). Trimming stripped 5 bases from V and 3 bases from J, with 23 bases between. Germline V gene data show CDR1 as SGHTA and CDR2 as FQGNSA. This CDR3 region has 17 residues. Here the CDR3 reads CASSLNRPGHPHYEQYF. CDR3 nucleotide sequence: TGTGCCAGCAGCCTAAATCGACCGGGACACCCCCACTACGAGCAGTACTTC.

The rearrangement uses TRBV13 and TRBJ2-5; D is possibly TRBD1 or TRBD2 (5 bases each). CDR1 is PRHDT, CDR2 FYEKMQ, per germline (reference sequence). V dropped 4 bases and J dropped 8 bases, with 20 bases sitting between them. The CDR3 contains 15 residues. The CDR3 here is CASSSRGTRDETQYF. In DNA, the CDR3 is TGTGCCAGCAGCTCCCGAGGGACCAGGGATGAAACCCAGTACTTC.

The J gene is TRBJ2-3, the V gene TRBV4-3; D remains ambiguous. Germline-derived CDR1 and CDR2 are LGHNA and YSLEER. The CDR3 has 20 amino acids. Trimming left V 8 bases short and J 6 bases short, with 36 bases between. CDR3 region: CASQPFAATLPESLLDTQYF. CDR3 in DNA: TGCGCCAGCCAGCCGTTCGCTGCCACTCTCCCCGAGTCGTTATTGGATACGCAGTATTTT.

The chain couples TRBV5-8 to TRBJ2-5; TRBD1 agrees at 7 bases. The junction had 9 bases not matched to a gene; V was cut back by 4 bases and J by 0 bases. The CDR3 extends over 16 amino acids. Germline V gene sequence: CDR1 SGHTS, CDR2 YDEGEE. CDR3 DNA sequence: TGTGCCAGCAGCACTGAAGTTGGGACAGACCAAGAGACCCAGTACTTC. It yields the protein CASSTEVGTDQETQYF.